This T cell receptor beta chain emerged from a study of molecular identifiers for immune sequencing clone quantification. Study outcomes and limitations: Sharing of a barcode by identical TCR molecules could cause highly expanded clone sizes to be underestimated. Whereas clones above 20 RNA copies held under 1% of naive-cell molecules, they held over 97% of effector molecules.

The authors sorted naive CD8 T cells as CD8+CD4-CCR7+CD45RA+. Trimming removed 3 bases from V and 0 bases from J, with 12 bases in between. In germline, CDR1 is DFQATT, CDR2 SNEGSKA (reference sequence). The CDR3 covers 16 residues. TCRdb called the PCR reads again in MiXCR, with one record for every CDR3 protein. Seen here are about 640,000 distinct CDR3 sequences, about 20% observed once, and the top ten hold about 0.9%. This clonotype was seen only once. Its antigen is not identified. A single base separates this from a much larger clone, so it may be a read error. This chain uses TRBV20-1 with TRBJ1-6; D is possibly TRBD1 (5 bases). The sequenced sample was naive CD8+ T cells from blood, with Jurkat cell RNA spiked in. Indicated subset: FACS-sorted CD8+CD4-CCR7+CD45RA+ naive T cells. The TCR sequence derives from a human donor in good health. Some libraries in this study had Jurkat cell RNA spiked in. CDR3 sequence (DNA): TGCAGTGCTAGGCGGGACGGCAGCTCCTATAATTCACCCCTCCACTTT. Its translation: CSARRDGSSYNSPLHF.